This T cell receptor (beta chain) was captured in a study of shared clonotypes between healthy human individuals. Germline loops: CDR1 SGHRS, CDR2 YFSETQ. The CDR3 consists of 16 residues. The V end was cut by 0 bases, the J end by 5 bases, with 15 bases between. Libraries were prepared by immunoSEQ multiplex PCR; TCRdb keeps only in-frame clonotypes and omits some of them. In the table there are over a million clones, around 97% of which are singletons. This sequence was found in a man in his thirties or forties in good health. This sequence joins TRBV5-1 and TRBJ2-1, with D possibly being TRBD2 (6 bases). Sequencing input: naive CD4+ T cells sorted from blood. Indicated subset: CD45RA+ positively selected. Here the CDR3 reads CASSLDRLGANNEQFF. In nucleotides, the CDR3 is TGCGCCAGCAGCTTGGACCGACTAGGGGCAAACAATGAGCAGTTCTTC.